This T cell receptor (beta chain) originates from a study of T cell responses to AZD1222 COVID-19 vaccine. Profiling relied on immunoSEQ multiplex PCR, and the TCRdb table lists in-frame clones only, not all of them. The sample carries under 110,000 clones, about nine tenths recorded once. The V end lost 2 bases, the J end lost 3 bases, and 16 bases lay between the germline ends. This CDR3 has 16 residues. Per germline, CDR1 KGHSH and CDR2 LQKENI. Sequencing used peripheral blood, obtained on day 0 of AZD1222 vaccination. The receptor's source is an adult in good health. This chain uses TRBV18 with TRBJ1-1; possibly TRBD1 for D (6 bases). The CDR3 loop reads CASSPTAGGEDTEAFF. The CDR3 DNA follows: TGTGCCAGCTCACCAACCGCCGGGGGCGAGGACACTGAAGCTTTCTTT.